Each of the 2 T cell receptor beta chains below was sequenced from the same sample in a study of chemoradiotherapy in HPV16-positive cancers. Sequencing used immunoSEQ multiplex PCR; TCRdb keeps in-frame clones, though not all of them. The sample comprises 950 to 1,500 clones, around 80% of which are singletons, and around 12% rests with the top ten. The sequencing used tumor tissue, collected from a patient who underwent chemoradiotherapy. The receptors stem from a human donor with HPV-associated anogenital cancer.

The DNA for the CDR3 is TGCGCCAGCAGCCCGGCTGGGGCGCTCTATGGCTACACCTTC. Translation gives CASSPAGALYGYTF. This chain uses TRBV5-1 with TRBJ1-2, with D perhaps TRBD1 (5 bases). V was trimmed by 4 bases and J by 4 bases, leaving 14 bases between them. The CDR3 contains 14 residues. Germline V gene data show CDR1 as SGHRS and CDR2 as YFSETQ.

V is TRBV7-9 and J is TRBJ2-7; 9 nucleotides align to TRBD1. Trimming cost V 5 bases and J 6 bases; bases outside gene matches: 5. Germline CDR1 SEHNR, CDR2 FQNEAQ (reference sequence). This CDR3 contains 13 residues. The CDR3 sequence: CASSRDRVAEQYF. The CDR3 coding sequence is TGTGCCAGCAGCAGGGACAGGGTAGCCGAGCAGTACTTC.